The text below deals with one TCR beta chain. The data are from a study of blood T cell repertoires in COVID-19. CDR1 is SGHTA, CDR2 FQGNSA, per germline. This CDR3 is built from 13 residues. Trimming took 6 bases from V and 0 from J, leaving 9 bases between them. Sequencing used immunoSEQ multiplex PCR; TCRdb keeps in-frame clones, though not all of them. The table records more than 200,000 clones, around 80% of them present only once. The sequenced material came from peripheral blood. The genes are TRBV7-2 and TRBJ2-7; no firm D call. The clonotype originates from a man aged 40-55 years with active or convalescent COVID-19. The CDR3 region is CASRPTVSYEQYF. For the CDR3, the DNA is TGTGCCAGCAGACCCACAGTCTCCTACGAGCAGTACTTC.